A selection of T cell receptor beta chains follows, all from one sample in a study of control samples from healthy donors and cancer patients. Assay: immunoSEQ multiplex PCR; the TCRdb copy retains only in-frame clones and omits some. The repertoire includes roughly 40,000 clones, around 78% of them detected once, and approximately 50% sits in the top ten. The sequenced sample consisted of blood. Every receptor here comes from a man aged 55-75 years in good health. CDR3s include the opening cysteine and the closing phenylalanine or tryptophan. A D gene is named only where the DNA matches it firmly. Expanded clones are given a class, and other clones once, few, many or no size at all.

clone_size,j_call,d_call,v_call,cdr3_nt,cdr3_aa
.,TRBJ2-5,TRBD2,TRBV28,TGTGCCAGCACCTACGGGAGGTTGGAGACCCAGTACTTC,CASTYGRLETQYF
.,TRBJ1-6,.,TRBV30,TGTGCCTGGGGTAATACGGCACCTTCACCCCTCCACTTT,CAWGNTAPSPLHF
.,TRBJ2-7,.,TRBV29-1,TGCAGCGCGTACTATGGCCACGAGCAGTACTTC,CSAYYGHEQYF
.,TRBJ1-5,.,TRBV6-6,TGTGCCAGCTCTGAACAGGGTCGTAGCAATCAGCCCCAGCATTTT,CASSEQGRSNQPQHF
.,TRBJ1-5,.,TRBV4-3,TGCGCCAGCAGCCTCGACCGGGACATCAATAGCAATCAGCCCCAGCATTTT,CASSLDRDINSNQPQHF
.,TRBJ2-6,.,TRBV7-3,TGTGCCAGCAGCTTAAGATCTGGGGGCAGGGGCAACTCTGGGGCCAACGTCCTGACTTTC,CASSLRSGGRGNSGANVLTF
.,TRBJ1-2,.,TRBV3-1/TRBV3-2,TGTGCCAGCAGCCAAGGGCCGGAAGGCTACACCTTC,CASSQGPEGYTF
.,TRBJ1-5,.,TRBV19,TGTGCCAGTAGTATTCAGGGTGATCAGCCCCAGCATTTT,CASSIQGDQPQHF
.,TRBJ2-7,TRBD1,TRBV29-1,TGCAGCGTTGGAACAGGGGGCTTGTACGAGCAGTACTTC,CSVGTGGLYEQYF
.,TRBJ2-1,.,TRBV19,TGTGCCAGTAAGGACAGCTTCTCCTACAATGAGCAGTTCTTC,CASKDSFSYNEQFF
.,TRBJ2-3,TRBD2,TRBV5-1,TGCGCCAGCAGCTTGATGGTAACTAGCGGGAGTGGAGTAGATACGCAGTATTTT,CASSLMVTSGSGVDTQYF
.,TRBJ2-7,TRBD2,TRBV28,TGTGCCAGCAGGTTGACTAGCGGGAGAAACTACGAGCAGTACTTC,CASRLTSGRNYEQYF
.,TRBJ2-1,TRBD1,TRBV6-2/TRBV6-3,TGTGCCAGCAGTTACTCAGGACAGGGAAACAATGAGCAGTTCTTC,CASSYSGQGNNEQFF
.,TRBJ2-7,.,TRBV5-5,TGTGCCAGCAGCCAAACACCCTCCGCGCGCGAGCAGTACTTC,CASSQTPSAREQYF
.,TRBJ2-1,TRBD2,TRBV9,TGTGCCAGCAGCGTAGTAGCTAGCGGGATCAGCTCCTACAATGAGCAGTTCTTC,CASSVVASGISSYNEQFF
.,TRBJ2-3,TRBD2,TRBV6-2/TRBV6-3,TGTGCCAGCAGTTCCGCTAGCGGGTCCACAGATACGCAGTATTTT,CASSSASGSTDTQYF
.,TRBJ1-1,.,TRBV30,TGTGCCTGGAGTAAAGGAGTCACTGAAGCTTTCTTT,CAWSKGVTEAFF
once,TRBJ2-1,TRBD2,TRBV7-7,TGTGCTAGCAGCGAGACTAGCTCGGGCAATGAGCAGTTCTTC,CASSETSSGNEQFF
.,TRBJ2-1,TRBD2,TRBV7-8,TGTGCCAGCAGCTTAGTCCCCCCGCGGGAGGGCCCTATTGAGCAGTTCTTC,CASSLVPPREGPIEQFF
.,TRBJ2-6,.,TRBV10-2,TGCGCCAGCAAGGGCGGGACCTACTCTGGGGCCAACGTCCTGACTTTC,CASKGGTYSGANVLTF
.,TRBJ1-4,.,TRBV7-2,TGTGCCAGCAGCTTAGGGGGAGGTCGTGAAAAACTGTTTTTT,CASSLGGGREKLFF
.,TRBJ1-2,TRBD1,TRBV10-3,TGTGCCATCAGTGAGAGACAGGGATTGCGCTACACCTTC,CAISERQGLRYTF
.,TRBJ1-1,TRBD1,TRBV9,TGTGCCAGCAGCGTAGTCGGACAGGGGGACACTGAAGCTTTCTTT,CASSVVGQGDTEAFF